This TCR beta chain was captured in a study of regulatory T cells in long-lasting Graves disease. This CDR3 spans 14 amino acids. Germline CDR1 and CDR2: MNHEY and SVGEGT. Trimming removed 2 bases from V and 4 bases from J, with 11 bases in between. The study's findings and limits: Sharing of public clonotypes was greater in persistent patients (about 3,000) than in new patients (966). Rather than thyroid tissue, only peripheral blood underwent study. Gene preferences differed: TRBV28, TRBJ1-2, TRBJ2-5 in persistent cases.

In this sample, this clonotype turned up many times. The target antigen is unknown. Time point specified: persistent/refractory GD, antithyroid drugs over 5 years with positive TRAb. Extracted PBMC RNA gave rise to the TCR library. Relying on iRepertoire HTBI primers and Arm-PCR of CDR3 regions, the team built TCR beta libraries. Original processing notes: The identification of under 65 TRBV and 14 TRBJ segments was made across samples. In TCRdb, the multiplex PCR reads were re-called with MiXCR into one record per CDR3 protein. TCRdb's processing, not the study's, gives the V and J calls here. The repertoire has 390,000 or so distinct CDR3 sequences, roughly 25% of them found once; the top ten carry 25% to 35%.

The sequenced sample was peripheral blood mononuclear cells (PBMCs), obtained when the disease was refractory, from a patient treated with antithyroid drugs. This TCR came from a woman in her forties with Graves disease. This chain joins TRBV6-2 or TRBV6-3 and TRBJ1-2; D gene unclear. The CDR3 coding sequence is TGTGCCAGCAGTTACGGTCTCTCTGGCTATGGCTACACCTTC. Translated, it gives CASSYGLSGYGYTF.